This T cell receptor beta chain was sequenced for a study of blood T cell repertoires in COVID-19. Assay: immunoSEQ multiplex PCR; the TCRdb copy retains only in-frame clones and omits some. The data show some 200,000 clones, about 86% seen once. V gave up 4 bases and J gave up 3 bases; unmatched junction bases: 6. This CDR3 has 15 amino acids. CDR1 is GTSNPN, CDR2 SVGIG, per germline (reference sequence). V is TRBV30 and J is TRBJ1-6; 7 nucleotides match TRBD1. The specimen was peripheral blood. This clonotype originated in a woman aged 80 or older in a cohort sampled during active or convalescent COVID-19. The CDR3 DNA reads TGTGCCTGGATGCCAGGGGGACTCTATAATTCACCCCTCCACTTT. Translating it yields CAWMPGGLYNSPLHF.